This is a list of T cell receptor beta chains from one sample in a study of T cell repertoires and HLA-DP antigens. Generated by immunoSEQ multiplex PCR, the TCRdb table keeps only in-frame clones and is missing some. The sample carries almost 90,000 clones, roughly 86% recorded once. For these TCRs, the target antigens are not known. The sequenced material came from CD4+ T cells from PBMCs. All receptors derive from a man aged 50 to 60 in good health and CMV-seronegative. CDR3s include the opening cysteine and the closing phenylalanine or tryptophan. Size values are once, few and many counts, or a class for expanded clones, and some rows have none.

clone_size | j_call | v_call | cdr3_aa
. | TRBJ1-4 | TRBV29-1 | CSGTWGAREKLFF
. | TRBJ1-5 | TRBV9 | CASSVGDDNQPQHF
few | TRBJ1-4 | TRBV15 | CATSRDTFTGEKLFF
. | TRBJ2-7 | TRBV4-2 | CASSQERGASYEQYF
few | TRBJ1-4 | TRBV10-1 | CASSESLTGRTNEKLFF
. | TRBJ1-6 | TRBV30 | CAWSPTGDSPLHF
. | TRBJ1-2 | TRBV28 | CASENSGQGPYGYTF
. | TRBJ2-1 | TRBV29-1 | CSVDRNRGNEQFF
. | TRBJ2-7 | TRBV2 | CASSRDSYEQYF
. | TRBJ1-1 | TRBV7-2 | CASSRGGNTEAFF
. | TRBJ1-6 | TRBV6-6 | CASSYSGGTGGSPLHF
. | TRBJ2-7 | TRBV9 | CASSKGQTPYEQYF
. | TRBJ2-5 | TRBV5-4 | CASSPETGGYQETQYF
. | TRBJ2-4 | TRBV6-5 | CASSYPGSWGIQYF
. | TRBJ2-3 | TRBV5-1 | CASSLGSGRSGTDTQYF
. | TRBJ2-1 | TRBV6-5 | CASRLPGNLYNEQFF
. | TRBJ2-7 | TRBV5-4 | CASSLGGREAYEQYF
. | TRBJ1-5 | TRBV16 | CASSQLISGGGNQPQHF
. | TRBJ2-7 | TRBV7-2 | CASSFQPGGSYEQYF
. | TRBJ2-5 | TRBV7-9 | CASSLAPSQETQYF
. | TRBJ1-1 | TRBV29-1 | CSGRQANTEAFF
once | TRBJ2-1 | TRBV19 | CASSMEGRAWNEQFF
. | TRBJ2-1 | TRBV11-3 | CASSPSGSGKNEQFF
once | TRBJ2-7 | TRBV25-1 | CASSEPGGSYEQYF
. | TRBJ1-3 | TRBV7-2 | CASSLVAGGDSGNTIYF
. | TRBJ2-3 | TRBV4-1 | CASSQGSGGSTDTQYF
. | TRBJ1-3 | TRBV29-1 | CSVAKDISGNTIYF
. | TRBJ2-2 | TRBV7-2 | CASTPGGGRNTGELFF
. | TRBJ2-2 | TRBV5-5 | CASSPGLVDTGELFF
. | TRBJ1-3 | TRBV7-9 | CASRRTGGLADTIYF
. | TRBJ1-3 | TRBV19 | CASSIDRSSGNTIYF
. | TRBJ1-5 | TRBV12-5 | CASVGSSNQPQHF
. | TRBJ2-2 | TRBV11-2 | CASSLAGGTGELFF
. | TRBJ1-2 | TRBV19 | CASSRQGSSGYTF
. | TRBJ1-3 | TRBV13 | CASSLLSFTGQIPSGNTIYF
once | TRBJ1-3 | TRBV7-9 | CASSLVQGTGNTIYF
. | TRBJ2-5 | TRBV5-6 | CASLQTGQLQETQYF
once | TRBJ1-2 | TRBV5-1 | CASGGQGKYGYTF
. | TRBJ1-1 | TRBV7-2 | CASSLDITRGNTEAFF
. | TRBJ1-3 | TRBV6-5 | CASSYRGNSGNTIYF
. | TRBJ2-6 | TRBV7-8 | CASSSRDRTASGANVLTF
. | TRBJ1-5 | TRBV10-2 | CASSETTGALGQPQHF
few | TRBJ1-6 | TRBV4-1 | CASSQRGQGIRASPLHF
. | TRBJ1-3 | TRBV9 | CASSKEQGSGNTIYF